This TCR beta chain was profiled in a study of cytomegalovirus exposure and HLA in healthy donors. PCR was performed using 60 Vbeta and 13 Jbeta primers. Generated by immunoSEQ multiplex PCR, the TCRdb table keeps only in-frame clones and is missing some. Seen here are about 110,000 clones, about 71% observed once, and the top ten hold approximately 0.8%. This CDR3 region has 20 residues. The germline gives CDR1 MDHEN, CDR2 SYDVKM. Trimming pared 4 bases from V and 4 bases from J, leaving 31 bases between. The chain recombines TRBV28 with TRBJ1-1, with D hard to call. The receptor was derived from a boy younger than 18 in good health and CMV-seronegative. Sequencing input: PBMCs. This CDR3 reads CASSSDIRLKWTLEGTEAFF. As DNA, the CDR3 is TGTGCCAGCAGTTCTGACATAAGGTTGAAATGGACCCTCGAGGGCACTGAAGCTTTCTTT.